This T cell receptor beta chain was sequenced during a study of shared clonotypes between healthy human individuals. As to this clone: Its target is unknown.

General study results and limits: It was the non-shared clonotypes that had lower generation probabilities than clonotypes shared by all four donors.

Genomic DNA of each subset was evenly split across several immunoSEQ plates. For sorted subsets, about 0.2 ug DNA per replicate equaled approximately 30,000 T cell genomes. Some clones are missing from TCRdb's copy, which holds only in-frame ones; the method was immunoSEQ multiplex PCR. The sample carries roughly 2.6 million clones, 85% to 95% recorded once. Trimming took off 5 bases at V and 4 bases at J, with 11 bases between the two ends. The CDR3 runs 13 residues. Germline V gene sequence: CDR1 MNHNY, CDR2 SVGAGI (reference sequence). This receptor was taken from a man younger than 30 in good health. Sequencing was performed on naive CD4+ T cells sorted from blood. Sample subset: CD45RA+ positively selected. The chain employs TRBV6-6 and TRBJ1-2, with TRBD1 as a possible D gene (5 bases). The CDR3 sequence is CASSRDGIYGYTF. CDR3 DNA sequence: TGTGCCAGCAGTCGGGACGGCATCTATGGCTACACCTTC.